Listed below are T cell receptor beta chains from one sample, sequenced in a study of T-cell memory formation after mild COVID-19. TCRdb passed the 5' RACE reads through MiXCR, listing each CDR3 protein once. The sample comprises hundreds of thousands of distinct CDR3 sequences, 15% to 20% of which are singletons, and less than 10% rests with the top ten. The sequenced sample consisted of PBMCs or a T cell subset sorted from them (not recorded which). The receptors shown here come from an adult woman who had mild COVID-19 (a few samples of this study predate the infection). Cell type and time point are not known. Each CDR3 is given with its conserved first and last residue. Fields, in order: J gene, V gene, D gene, clone size, CDR3 DNA, CDR3 protein. The D gene is left open where the match is weak. A row's size may be missing; if present it is once, few, many or a size class.

TRBJ2-7 TRBV6-5 - few TGTGCCAGCAGCAAGAACAGGGCGGACTACGAGCAGTACTTC CASSKNRADYEQYF
TRBJ2-7 TRBV25-1 - many TGTGCCAGCAGGACAGGATCTTACGAGCAGTACTTC CASRTGSYEQYF
TRBJ2-3 TRBV11-1 - - TGTGCCAGCAGCTTAGGGGGATGGCACAGGGCAGATACGCAGTATTTT CASSLGGWHRADTQYF
TRBJ1-2 TRBV15 - few TGTGCCACCAGCAGAGAGGCCAGAAAAGCCTATGGCTACACCTTC CATSREARKAYGYTF
TRBJ1-5 TRBV24-1 - few TGTGCCACCAGTGATTCCGGGGGGGCAGGACAGCCCCAGCATTTT CATSDSGGAGQPQHF
TRBJ2-3 TRBV20-1 TRBD2 - TGCAGTGCTAGAGATTGGACTAGCCCCACAGATACGCAGTATTTT CSARDWTSPTDTQYF
TRBJ2-6 TRBV7-6 TRBD1 few TGTGCCAGCAGCCGAACAGGGGCGTCAGGGGCCAACGTCCTGACTTTC CASSRTGASGANVLTF
TRBJ2-6 TRBV12-3/TRBV12-4 - - TGTGCCAGCAGCCCGGACCGGAGGTCTGGGGCCAACGTCCTGACTTTC CASSPDRRSGANVLTF
TRBJ1-6 TRBV4-1 - - TGCGCCAGCAGCCTCGAGAATAAGAATTCACCCCTCCACTTT CASSLENKNSPLHF
TRBJ2-7 TRBV5-6 - many TGTGCCAGCAGCCCCGGGGGTTTCGAGCAGTACTTC CASSPGGFEQYF
TRBJ2-2 TRBV5-1 - few TGCGCCAGCGGGACATCGAACACCGGGGAGCTGTTTTTT CASGTSNTGELFF
TRBJ2-7 TRBV27 TRBD1 - TGTGCCAGCAGTTTTGGGCAGGGGGTATCCTACGAGCAGTACTTC CASSFGQGVSYEQYF
TRBJ2-2 TRBV4-2 - many TGTGCCAGCAGCCAAGTAGACCGGGAGAGCGGGGAGCTGTTTTTT CASSQVDRESGELFF
TRBJ2-7 TRBV6-6 - few TGTGCCAGCAGTTACGAGACGAGGGGTGACGAGCAGTACTTC CASSYETRGDEQYF
TRBJ2-7 TRBV5-1 TRBD1 - TGCGCCAGCAGCTTCGAACAGGGGCCGACCAACTCCTACGAGCAGTACTTC CASSFEQGPTNSYEQYF
TRBJ2-7 TRBV28 - - TGTGCCAGCAGTCCCTCGACAAGGTACCCCTACGAGCAGTACTTC CASSPSTRYPYEQYF
TRBJ1-5 TRBV19 - - TGTGCCAGTAGTATGCTGGGGGCCAGCCAGCCCCAGCATTTT CASSMLGASQPQHF
TRBJ2-2 TRBV5-1 - few TGCGCCAGCAGCATTCGACCCGGGGAGCTGTTTTTT CASSIRPGELFF
TRBJ2-3 TRBV5-1 - few TGCGCCAGCAGCCTTTCTACAGGGTTAGTTTCGGTGTCGAGAGATACGCAGTATTTT CASSLSTGLVSVSRDTQYF
TRBJ2-3 TRBV7-3 TRBD2 - TGTGCCAGCAGCTTAGGCGCAGGGAGGGTTACAGATACGCAGTATTTT CASSLGAGRVTDTQYF
TRBJ2-3 TRBV4-3 - - TGCGCCAGCAGCCAAGAACCAGGGAGGGATACGCAGTATTTT CASSQEPGRDTQYF
TRBJ2-1 TRBV6-2/TRBV6-3 - many TGTGCCAGCACCCCCCAATCCAGCCCCTACAATGAGCAGTTCTTC CASTPQSSPYNEQFF
TRBJ2-2 TRBV4-2 - few TGTGCCAGCAGCCAGACCGGGGACTGGCCCAACACCGGGGAGCTGTTTTTT CASSQTGDWPNTGELFF